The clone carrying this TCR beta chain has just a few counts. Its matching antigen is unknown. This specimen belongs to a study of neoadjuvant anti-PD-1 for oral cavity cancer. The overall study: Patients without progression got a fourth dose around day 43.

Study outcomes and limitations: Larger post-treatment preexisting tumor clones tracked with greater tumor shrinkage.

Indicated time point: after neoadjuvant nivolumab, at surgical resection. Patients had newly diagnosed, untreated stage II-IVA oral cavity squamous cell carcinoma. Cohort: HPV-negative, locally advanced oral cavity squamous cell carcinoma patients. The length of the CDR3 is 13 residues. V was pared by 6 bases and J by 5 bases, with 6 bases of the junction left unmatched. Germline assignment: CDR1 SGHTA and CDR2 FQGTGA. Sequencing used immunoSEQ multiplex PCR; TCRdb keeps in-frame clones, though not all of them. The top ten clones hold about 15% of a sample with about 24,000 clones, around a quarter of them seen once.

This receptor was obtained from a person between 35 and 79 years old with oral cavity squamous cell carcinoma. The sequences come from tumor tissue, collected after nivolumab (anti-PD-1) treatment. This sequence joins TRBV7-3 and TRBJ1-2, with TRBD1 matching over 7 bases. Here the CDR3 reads CASSFDRAYGYTF. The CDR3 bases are TGTGCCAGCAGTTTCGACAGGGCGTATGGCTACACCTTC.